This T cell receptor beta chain appears in the sequencing data of a study of blood T cell repertoires in COVID-19. About the study: Italy, Spain and the United States were the sources of the convalescent and acute COVID-19 samples. Sources were T cells, B-cell-depleted T cells, or PBMCs; the material itself was cDNA or gDNA.

Per the authors' pipeline: Researchers report that nucleated cell counts were estimated from reference gene primer amplification. Sequencing used immunoSEQ multiplex PCR; TCRdb keeps in-frame clones, though not all of them. The V and J calls and clone size were taken over from that table, and D and trimming were inferred from the DNA. The repertoire consists of tens of thousands of clones, with 90% occurring once and the leading ten covering about 9.1%. CDR1 and CDR2 from the germline V gene are MNHEY and SMNVEV (reference sequence). This CDR3 spans 14 amino acids. V lost 0 bases, J lost 6 bases, and 9 bases lay in between.

The sequenced sample was peripheral blood. This clonotype was obtained from a woman aged 80 or over with active COVID-19. The chain carries TRBV27 and TRBJ2-1; tentatively, D is TRBD1 (6 bases). The CDR3 DNA reads TGTGCCAGCAGTTTATCACAGGGTCGCAATGAGCAGTTCTTC. Residues: CASSLSQGRNEQFF.